One and the same sample provided the 5 T cell receptor beta chains below, sequenced in a study of blood T cells in healthy people across ages. The authors ran a second PCR of roughly 6 to 12 cycles using a sample-barcoded 5' primer and a J-beta primer mix. TCRdb used MiXCR to reprocess the 5' RACE reads, holding one entry per CDR3 protein. Of 920,000 or so distinct CDR3 sequences in the sample, over 35% were seen once. The source material was blood. The receptors shown here come from an older woman in good health.

This rearrangement joins TRBV12-3 or TRBV12-4 to TRBJ2-3, with D perhaps TRBD1 (6 bases). V was cut by 5 bases and J by 2 bases, with 17 bases left in between. The CDR3 has 16 amino acids. The CDR3 protein is CASSPFKGTNTDTQYF. The CDR3 coding sequence is TGTGCCAGCAGTCCCTTCAAAGGGACAAACACAGATACGCAGTATTTT.

This clonotype was detected a few times. This chain uses TRBV20-1 with TRBJ2-1; the match to TRBD2 covers 8 bases. The CDR3 extends over 14 amino acids. CDR1 and CDR2 from the germline V gene are DFQATT and SNEGSKA (reference sequence). V was clipped by 3 bases and J by 12 bases; unmatched bases: 13. Here the CDR3 reads CSASAEVNSGGQFF. Here the CDR3 DNA reads TGCAGTGCTAGTGCGGAGGTGAACAGCGGGGGGCAGTTCTTC.

V usage is TRBV21-1 and J usage is TRBJ2-7; the D call in the table, TRBD2, was not verified against the DNA. TRBV21-1 is deemed a pseudogene. The length of the CDR3 is 19 residues. The CDR3 protein is CASSKPPGLAGLKPTKQYF. CDR3 DNA sequence: TGTGCCAGCAGCAAACCCCCGGGACTAGCGGGGTTAAAGCCTACGAAGCAGTACTTC.

The chain uses TRBV5-6 and TRBJ2-5, with D maybe TRBD1 (5 bases). The CDR3 spans 14 residues. From germline, CDR1 is SGHDT and CDR2 YYEEEE. V lost 0 bases and J lost 3, with 9 bases in between. The CDR3 loop reads CASSLEGREETQYF. The DNA of the CDR3 is TGTGCCAGCAGCTTGGAGGGCAGGGAAGAGACCCAGTACTTC.

This chain links TRBV2 with TRBJ2-7, with TRBD2 identical over 7 bases. With 4 bases clipped from V and 0 bases from J, the junction kept 6 bases outside the gene matches. CDR1 and CDR2 (germline): SNHLY, FYNNEI. This CDR3 contains 15 residues. CDR3 DNA sequence: TGTGCCAGCAGTGTTGATCGGGGGGACTCCTACGAGCAGTACTTC. This sequence encodes CASSVDRGDSYEQYF.